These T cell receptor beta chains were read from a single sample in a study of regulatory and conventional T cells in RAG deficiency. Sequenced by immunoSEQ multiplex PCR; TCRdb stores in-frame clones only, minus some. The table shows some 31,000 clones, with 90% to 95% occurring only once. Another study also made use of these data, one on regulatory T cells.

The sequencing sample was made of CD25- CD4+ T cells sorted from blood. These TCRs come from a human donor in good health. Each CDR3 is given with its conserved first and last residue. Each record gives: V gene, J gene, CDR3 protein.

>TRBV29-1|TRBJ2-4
CSVLPGLAKNIQYF
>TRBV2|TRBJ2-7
CASSPETGGRTEQYF
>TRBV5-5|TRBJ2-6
CASSLRTDVLNVLTF
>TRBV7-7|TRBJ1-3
CASSLERGNTIYF
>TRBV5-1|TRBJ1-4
CASSDGLSQGVF
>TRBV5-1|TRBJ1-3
CASSPGHDSGNTIYF
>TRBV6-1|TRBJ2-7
CASSVSTGGSYEQYF
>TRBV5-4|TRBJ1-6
CASTRGGSYNSPLHF
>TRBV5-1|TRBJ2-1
CASSLVSGQGGSYNEQFF
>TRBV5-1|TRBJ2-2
CASSPVAGGPGELFF
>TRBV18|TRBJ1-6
CASSPNLPGLSNSPLHF
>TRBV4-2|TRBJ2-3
CASSQLWTSGGADTQYF
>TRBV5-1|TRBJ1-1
CASSLGRVNTEAFF
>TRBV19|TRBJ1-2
CASSFQGGLSYGYTF
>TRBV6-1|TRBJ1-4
CASSTDRVSNEKLFF
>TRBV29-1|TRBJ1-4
CSVLRTGGSLTNEKLFF
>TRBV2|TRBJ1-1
CASSGDRPTEAFF
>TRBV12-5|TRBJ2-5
CASGSGGGGQETQYF
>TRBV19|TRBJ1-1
CASRFPGQGLRNTEAFF
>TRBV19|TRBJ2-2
CASLDRGRNTGELFF
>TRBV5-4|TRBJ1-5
CASSRGTGEQPQHF
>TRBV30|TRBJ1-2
CAWKPSHYRGQGDGYTF
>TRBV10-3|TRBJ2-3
CAISGEGIRTDTQYF
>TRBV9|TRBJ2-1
CASSVGGGQMYNEQFF
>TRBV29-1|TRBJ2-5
CSARQGAGETQYF
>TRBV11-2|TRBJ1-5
CASSLDYRVGGNQPQHF
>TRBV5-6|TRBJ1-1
CASSLVAGFANTEAFF
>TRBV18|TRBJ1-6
CASSPLGTGGSSPLHF
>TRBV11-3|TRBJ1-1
CASSLERDTEAFF
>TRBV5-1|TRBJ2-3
CASSLRWNRDTDTQYF
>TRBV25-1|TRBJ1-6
CASRGGGGNSPLHF
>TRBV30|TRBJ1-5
CAWSVGQRNQPQHF
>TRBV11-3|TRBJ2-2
CASSLGSFSGGPGELFF
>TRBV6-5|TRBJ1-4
CASKGPGATNEKLFF
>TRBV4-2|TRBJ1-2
CASSQDLSTIGYTF
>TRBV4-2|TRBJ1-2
CASNGAGGLPYGYTF
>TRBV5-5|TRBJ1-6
CASSLARGASGSPLHF
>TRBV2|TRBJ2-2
CASSANRGWELFF